The 24 T cell receptor beta chains presented below share a single source sample, sequenced in a study of human T cells and chemical hapten exposure. Regarding time point: patch test 2, 6 weeks after DPC sensitization. Treatment given: therapeutic diphenylcyclopropenone sensitization with weekly scalp DPC. Using its own MiXCR run on the RACE reads, TCRdb lists one record per CDR3 protein. The sample contains some 54,000 distinct CDR3 sequences, about 9.9% of which appear only once. This sample comprised whole blood, obtained in connection with sensitization to the hapten diphenylcyclopropenone (DPC). The receptors originated from a woman aged 50 to 60 with alopecia areata. Some clones in this sample may be carry-over from other donors' samples.

Comments on this clonotype: The junction departs from the called germline gene at one end, perhaps through a read error. The chain links TRBV28 to TRBJ1-5, with unresolved D. The CDR3 has 13 residues. Per germline, CDR1 MDHEN and CDR2 SYDVKM. DNA for the CDR3: TGTGCCAGCGAATCCCGTGGCAATCAACCCCAGCATTTT. The encoded protein is CASESRGNQPQHF.

V and J are TRBV7-9 and TRBJ2-7; D is unresolved. V gave up 2 bases and J gave up 5 bases, with 16 bases separating them. The CDR3 loop spans 15 amino acids. Germline V lookup: CDR1 SEHNR, CDR2 FQNEAQ (reference sequence). The chain's CDR3 is CASSLKGSVADEQYF. The DNA of the CDR3 is TGTGCCAGCAGCTTAAAGGGATCGGTGGCAGACGAGCAGTACTTC.

This clonotype has more than one count but fewer than ten. The chain combines TRBV3-1 with TRBJ2-3; the D gene is possibly TRBD2 (6 bases). Trimming took 4 bases from V and 2 from J, leaving 13 bases between them. The germline CDR1 and CDR2 sequences are LGHDT and YNNKEL (reference sequence). This CDR3 is 15 amino acids long. The CDR3 sequence is CASSPLGLPTDTQYF. DNA for the CDR3: TGTGCCAGCAGCCCGCTGGGACTTCCCACAGATACGCAGTATTTT.

This clonotype was detected a few times. The J gene is TRBJ1-5, the V gene TRBV28, with D perhaps TRBD1 (5 bases). Germline lookup yields CDR1 MDHEN and CDR2 SYDVKM. The V end lost 4 bases, the J end lost 9 bases, and 10 bases lay between the germline ends. The CDR3 length is 12 residues. The CDR3 is CASSSAGPPQHF. CDR3 nucleotides: TGTGCCAGCAGTTCTGCGGGGCCGCCCCAGCATTTT.

This clonotype was seen many times. The V and J genes are TRBV10-2 and TRBJ2-3, with 9 nucleotides matching TRBD2. V gave up 6 bases and J gave up 0 bases; unmatched junction bases: 4. Germline V lookup: CDR1 WSHSY, CDR2 SAAADI. The CDR3 spans 15 residues. CDR3 coding DNA: TGCGCCAGCAGACCTAGCGGGGAAAGCACAGATACGCAGTATTTT. This sequence encodes CASRPSGESTDTQYF.

This clonotype was counted ten times or more. The genes are TRBV18 and TRBJ1-1; D ambiguous. The V and J ends lost 0 bases and 1 base respectively, with 6 bases between them. Germline V gene lookup returns CDR1 KGHSH and CDR2 LQKENI. The CDR3 covers 14 residues. The CDR3 DNA is TGTGCCAGCTCACCACCGACACCGAACACTGAAGCTTTCTTT. Encoded protein: CASSPPTPNTEAFF.

The chain recombines TRBV28 with TRBJ2-7; no definite D call. The germline V gene encodes CDR1 MDHEN and CDR2 SYDVKM. Trimming stripped 8 bases from V and 3 bases from J, with 8 bases between. The CDR3 has 11 amino acids. The CDR3 nucleotides are TGTGCCAGCCGAGGTCTCTACGAGCAGTACTTC. Encoded protein: CASRGLYEQYF.

This chain joins TRBV5-6 and TRBJ2-3; D is ambiguous. Germline V gene lookup returns CDR1 SGHDT and CDR2 YYEEEE. V lost 3 bases, J lost 2 bases, and 7 bases lay in between. The CDR3 totals 13 residues. CDR3 amino acids: CASSSWATDTQYF. For the CDR3, the DNA is TGTGCCAGCAGCTCGTGGGCCACAGATACGCAGTATTTT.

This clonotype was detected ten times or more. This sequence joins TRBV20-1 and TRBJ1-5; TRBD1 matches 7 bases. With 4 bases clipped from V and 7 bases from J, the junction kept 13 bases outside the gene matches. CDR1 is DFQATT and CDR2 is SNEGSKA in the germline V gene (reference sequence). The CDR3 is 15 amino acids. Here the CDR3 DNA reads TGCAGTGCTACCGCTGGGGCGACAGGGAGGCAGCCCCAGCATTTT. This gives the protein CSATAGATGRQPQHF.

The rearrangement uses TRBV7-2 and TRBJ1-6; the D is unclear. The CDR3 loop spans 15 amino acids. Germline CDR1 reads SGHTA; CDR2 reads FQGNSA. Deletions cut 1 base from V and 7 bases from J, with 11 bases between. This chain's CDR3 is CASSLGRASNSPLHF. The CDR3 DNA sequence: TGTGCCAGCAGCTTAGGACGGGCCTCCAATTCACCCCTCCACTTT. The full variable domain, in which reference TRBV7-2 and TRBJ1-6 provide the parts outside the CDR3, is GAGVSQSPSNKVTEKGKDVELRCDPISGHTALYWYRQSLGQGLEFLIYFQGNSAPDKSGLPSDRFSAERTGGSVSTLTIQRTQQEDSAVYLCASSLGRASNSPLHFGNGTRLTVT.

The chain recombines TRBV5-1 with TRBJ2-6; TRBD1 is a possible D gene (5 bases). The CDR3 is made up of 15 amino acids. V was cut by 4 bases and J by 2 bases, with 10 bases left in between. Per the germline V gene, CDR1 is SGHRS and CDR2 is YFSETQ. CDR3 protein: CASSLQVTGANVLTF. The CDR3 DNA is TGCGCCAGCAGCCTACAGGTTACTGGGGCCAACGTCCTGACTTTC.

The gene calls are TRBV28 and TRBJ2-7, with D perhaps matching TRBD1 (5 bases). Per the germline V gene, CDR1 is MDHEN and CDR2 is SYDVKM. The CDR3 contains 14 residues. V was shortened by 7 bases and J by 0 bases, with 13 bases between the two germline ends. The CDR3 reads CASTLGLSSYEQYF. Written as DNA, the CDR3 is TGTGCCAGCACCCTGGGGCTAAGCTCCTACGAGCAGTACTTC.

The chain carries TRBV10-2 and TRBJ2-3; D is uncertain. This CDR3 has 15 amino acids. V dropped 0 bases and J dropped 6 bases, with 13 bases sitting between them. Germline CDR1 WSHSY, CDR2 SAAADI. In DNA form, the CDR3 reads TGCGCCAGCAGTGAGTCGGACCGCCGACTGGATACGCAGTATTTT. Protein: CASSESDRRLDTQYF.

This clonotype was seen only a few times. V usage is TRBV4-1 and J usage is TRBJ1-4, with 11 bases matching TRBD1. Germline CDR1 and CDR2: MGHRA and YSYEKL. CDR3 length: 17 amino acids. Trimming cost V 0 bases and J 11 bases; bases outside gene matches: 11. CDR3 residues: CASSQDSDGTGGKKLFF. CDR3 in DNA: TGCGCCAGCAGCCAAGATTCCGACGGGACAGGGGGGAAGAAACTGTTTTTT.

In its sample, this clonotype was seen a few times. The chain recombines TRBV11-2 with TRBJ2-3, with D tentatively TRBD2 (7 bases). V was shortened by 3 bases and J by 3 bases, with 16 bases between the two germline ends. The CDR3 is 16 residues long. The germline V gene encodes CDR1 SGHAT and CDR2 FQNNGV. The chain's CDR3 is CASSLGPAGATDTQYF. Written as DNA, the CDR3 is TGTGCCAGCAGCTTGGGGCCGGCGGGGGCAACAGATACGCAGTATTTT.

This clonotype has ten or more counts. The CDR3 DNA reads TGTGCCACCCGAGGAGGGAACTGGTATCAGCCCCAGCATTTT. This sequence encodes CATRGGNWYQPQHF. This sequence joins TRBV6-2 or TRBV6-3 and TRBJ1-5; D unresolved. Per germline, CDR1 MNHEY and CDR2 SVGEGT. The V end was cut by 10 bases, the J end by 5 bases, with 18 bases between. This CDR3 contains 14 residues.

The chain employs TRBV29-1 and TRBJ2-1; no firm D call. V shed 4 bases and J shed 5 bases, with 12 bases lying between them. Germline loops: CDR1 SQVTM, CDR2 ANQGSEA. CDR3 length: 13 amino acids. CDR3: CSVAAARNNEQFF. CDR3 coding DNA: TGCAGCGTTGCGGCAGCGCGGAACAATGAGCAGTTCTTC.

In this sample, this clonotype turned up a few times. V is TRBV18 and J is TRBJ1-4; D remains unclear. The CDR3 spans 12 residues. Germline-derived CDR1 and CDR2 are KGHSH and LQKENI. The V end lost 3 bases, the J end lost 4 bases, and 3 bases lay between the germline ends. CDR3 bases: TGTGCCAGCTCACCCTATAATGAAAAACTGTTTTTT. Its protein product is CASSPYNEKLFF.

The sample holds a few counts of this clonotype. DNA of the CDR3: TGTGCCACAGGACCCCGAACAGGGGAGAAAACTCAGCCCCAGCATTTT. Protein sequence: CATGPRTGEKTQPQHF. The chain uses TRBV19 and TRBJ1-5; 7 bases align to TRBD1. V shed 10 bases, J shed 6 bases, and the junction held 18 bases outside the gene matches. Germline assignment: CDR1 LNHDA and CDR2 SQIVND (reference sequence). The length of the CDR3 is 16 residues. Full variable domain (rest looked up from reference TRBV19 and TRBJ1-5): DGGITQSPKYLFRKEGQNVTLSCEQNLNHDAMYWYRQDPGQGLRLIYYSQIVNDFQKGDIAEGYSVSREKKESFPLTVTSAQKNPTAFYLCATGPRTGEKTQPQHFGDGTRLSIL.

This clonotype was detected many times. The chain employs TRBV29-1 and TRBJ2-7, with D uncertain. The V gene's germline CDR1 is SQVTM and CDR2 ANQGSEA. This CDR3 region has 13 residues. The V gene lost 4 bases and the J gene lost 3 bases, with 13 bases spanning the gap. This chain's CDR3 is CSVAENELYEQYF. CDR3 DNA sequence: TGCAGCGTTGCCGAAAATGAACTCTACGAGCAGTACTTC.

This clonotype showed up just a few times. The J gene is TRBJ1-2, the V gene TRBV11-2, with 7 bases aligning to TRBD1. The CDR3 is 13 amino acids. Germline trimming cut 5 bases from V and 6 bases from J; bases unmatched to any gene: 6. The V gene's germline CDR1 is SGHAT and CDR2 FQNNGV. The CDR3 nucleotides read TGTGCCAGCAGCATACAGGGGATCGATGGCTACACCTTC. Encoded protein: CASSIQGIDGYTF.

This clonotype was seen at least ten times. The chain carries TRBV4-3 and TRBJ1-2, with TRBD1 as a possible D gene (5 bases). Germline CDR1 reads LGHNA; CDR2 reads YSLEER. V lost 0 bases to trimming and J lost 4 bases, with 9 bases between them. The CDR3 is 14 residues long. In DNA, the CDR3 is TGCGCCAGCAGCCAAGAGGGGGACGGCTATGGCTACACCTTC. Translation gives CASSQEGDGYGYTF.

This clonotype was detected many times. The CDR3 protein is CASSTVHVNTEAFF. The CDR3 region has the DNA TGTGCCAGTTCGACAGTACACGTGAACACTGAAGCTTTCTTT. V usage is TRBV28 and J usage is TRBJ1-1, with D perhaps TRBD1 (5 bases). The germline gives CDR1 MDHEN, CDR2 SYDVKM. CDR3 length equals 14 residues. The V and J ends lost 9 bases and 0 bases respectively, with 14 bases between them.

The genes are TRBV29-1 and TRBJ2-5; D assignment may be TRBD1 or TRBD2 (5 bases each). The V gene lost 5 bases and the J gene lost 5 bases, with 15 bases spanning the gap. The CDR3 runs 13 residues. Germline CDR1 reads SQVTM; CDR2 reads ANQGSEA. CDR3 DNA sequence: TGCAGCGTTCCTCGGGACCCTCAGGAGACCCAGTACTTC. This gives the protein CSVPRDPQETQYF.